This TCR beta chain was found in a study of T-cell reconstitution after alpha-beta-depleted transplantation in children. Construction of the TCRbeta library involved unique molecular identifiers. TCRdb called the PCR reads again in MiXCR, with one record for every CDR3 protein. The sample lists some 830,000 distinct CDR3 sequences; approximately 15% were seen once. The ends lost 3 bases at V and 1 base at J; junction bases unmatched: 3. CDR3 length: 17 amino acids. The V gene's germline CDR1 is LGHDT and CDR2 YNNKEL (reference sequence). This clonotype was recorded a few times. Sample: PBMCs, mostly from graft donor cells, taken 360 days after TCRalphabeta/CD19-depleted stem cell transplant. This TCR was sampled from a male patient younger than 18 who had a stem cell transplant for acute lymphoblastic leukemia, so the T cells may come from the graft donor. The chain uses TRBV3-1 and TRBJ2-5, with 15 bases identical to TRBD2. This chain's CDR3 is CASSHLGLAGGQETQYF. CDR3 in DNA: TGTGCCAGCAGCCACCTGGGACTAGCGGGGGGCCAAGAGACCCAGTACTTC.